This record concerns one T cell receptor beta chain sequence. In its sample, this clonotype was seen a few times. The antigen this receptor binds is unknown. No base qualities exist here, and no much larger clone lies one base off it. Systemically healthy Caucasian individuals from Russia, approximately 39 in total and aged about 6 to 95 years, were included as donors. Each donor gave ten milliliters of peripheral blood, drawn into EDTA-treated Vacutainer tubes. Ficoll-Paque density-gradient centrifugation was used to isolate PBMCs, with at least 6.5 million per sample. Total RNA was extracted from PBMCs with Trizol reagent, with at least 6 micrograms obtained per sample. For every donor, an aliquot of PBMCs went through flow cytometry to measure the percentages of naive CD45RAhigh/CD27high T cells. At the junction V is shortened by 4 bases and J by 0 bases, with 16 bases in between. Measured from the cysteine to the phenylalanine, the CDR3 is 16 residues long. The only DNA kept is the CDR3, 48 bases in frame from the first base.

The method behind the library was 5' RACE. Sequencing relied on an Illumina HiSeq 2500. A second PCR of about 6 to 11 cycles was performed with a sample-barcoded 5' primer and a J-beta primer mix. A unique molecular identifier was introduced onto each TCR beta cDNA molecule by a template-switch 5' adaptor carrying 12 random nucleotides. At least 3 million CDR3-containing paired-end reads were obtained from each sample. First-strand cDNA synthesis was performed from all RNA using the Mint cDNA synthesis kit, with priming by a TRBC-specific oligonucleotide. Following uracil-DNA glycosylase treatment, all cDNA underwent a first 18-cycle PCR with the universal primers M1SS and BC2_uni_R. As for how the authors treated the data: For normalization, 1 million high-quality reads were randomly selected from each sample, with every read carrying a distinct molecular identifier. Reads sharing molecular identifiers were discarded rather than binned into consensus sequences. MiTCR, set to a Q25 quality threshold and the strictest error-elimination algorithm, was used for CDR3 identification, clonotype clustering and error correction. A nonparametric unseen species model using Euler transformation provided a lower-bound estimate of total TCR beta diversity. TCRdb applied fastp at Q25 and MiXCR to the public reads, then kept only in-frame beta chains. A single entry per CDR3 protein holds the most common genes and DNA from its merged rows. TCRdb, not the authors, supplied the V and J calls. For this sample there are hundreds of thousands of distinct CDR3 sequences; 55% to 75% appear just once. The ten largest clones represent about 20% of the sample.

The entry originates in a study of blood T cells in healthy people across ages (dated by TCRdb to the mid-2010s). About the investigation overall: In model experiments, roughly one uniquely barcoded TCR beta cDNA molecule per two T cells was captured by template switching. For two donors (one aged 18 to 30 and one aged 80 or older), the study analyzed two additional independent replicas of 1 million unique cDNA reads from the same blood draw. Four age groups were formed from the donors: young (average about 15 years), middle-aged (around 41), aged (roughly 56) and long-lived (about 80). To avoid experimental bias, donors of different ages were distributed randomly across sequencing lanes. The study measured age-related changes in TCR beta repertoire diversity using deep sequencing normalized with unique cDNA molecular identifiers. Study-level results and caveats: Because donor CMV infection status was unknown, age-related changes in expanded clonotypes were potentially confounded. Estimates of total diversity from one million sequenced T cells were regarded as lower bounds and underestimates. Conclusive comparison of naive and antigen-experienced compartments was prevented by the profiling of bulk unsorted PBMCs. Observed TCR beta diversity per million T cells fell roughly linearly with age, and a significant reduction was already apparent by age about 38. Compared with the aged group, more naive CD4+ T cells, fewer expanded clones and increased TCR diversity were shown by the long-lived group, suggesting age selection. Observed TCR beta diversity correlated strongly with the percentage of naive T cells measured by flow cytometry.

The chain uses TRBV12-3 or TRBV12-4 and TRBJ2-7, with the D gene tentatively TRBD1 or TRBD2, based on 5 matching bases in each. This receptor was identified in a man aged 30-40 years in good health. The sequencing sample was made of blood. The nucleotide sequence is given as TGTGCCAGCAGTTCCATAGACAGAGACTACTCCTACGAGCAGTACTTC. Its translation reads: CASSSIDRDYSYEQYF.